This TCR beta chain was obtained from a study of T cell repertoires in cytomegalovirus infection. Study-wide background: It was the public TCR beta signatures that indicated both CMV infection and matching HLA type. Study-level points and caveats: Clonotypes of TCR beta that were HLA-C-restricted and CMV-specific dominated the ex vivo response.

On this clonotype itself: The antigen is unknown.

Germline V gene sequence: CDR1 SGHAT, CDR2 FQNNGV. V was pared by 5 bases and J by 3 bases, with 7 bases of the junction left unmatched. The CDR3 spans 14 residues. TCRdb re-analysed the reads in MiXCR, keeping a single row per CDR3 protein. The sample lists 680,000 or so distinct CDR3 sequences, less than 40% occurring once. Sequenced material: PBMCs. This TCR derives from a human donor in good health (CMV status not recorded). Some clones in this sample may be carry-over from other donors' samples. The V call is TRBV11-2, the J call TRBJ2-7, with 7 bases matching TRBD1. The CDR3 is CASSPGTAYYEQYF. CDR3 in DNA: TGTGCCAGCAGCCCCGGGACAGCCTACTACGAGCAGTACTTC.